The 18 T cell receptor beta chains reported below all come from one sample, sequenced in a study of blood T cell repertoires in COVID-19. Only in-frame clones appear in the TCRdb table, and some are missing; sequencing was by immunoSEQ multiplex PCR. The sample lists approximately 320,000 clones; under 95% were seen once. Material for sequencing was PBMCs or T cells enriched from blood (not recorded which). These TCRs come from a man between 60 and 75 years old who had recovered from COVID-19.

The genes are TRBV21-1 and TRBJ1-2. TRBV21-1 is a listed pseudogene. This CDR3 spans 17 amino acids. The CDR3 DNA sequence: TGTGCCAGCAGCAAAGCGCAGTCAGGTCTGGACTCCTATGGCTACACCTTC. This encodes CASSKAQSGLDSYGYTF.

V is TRBV29-1 and J is TRBJ1-5, with 8 bases aligning to TRBD1. The V gene end was trimmed by 6 bases and the J gene end by 0 bases; junction bases not matched to a gene: 4. Looked up from germline, CDR1 is SQVTM and CDR2 is ANQGSEA. This CDR3 comprises 14 residues. The CDR3 protein is CSVATGGSNQPQHF. The CDR3 bases are TGCAGCGTAGCAACAGGGGGTAGCAATCAGCCCCAGCATTTT. The entire variable domain, with the rest obtained from reference TRBV29-1 and TRBJ1-5, is as follows: SAVISQKPSRDICQRGTSLTIQCQVDSQVTMMFWYRQQPGQSLTLIATANQGSEATYESGFVIDKFPISRPNLTFSTLTVSNMSPEDSSIYLCSVATGGSNQPQHFGDGTRLSIL.

The chain has TRBV28 and TRBJ1-4; no clear D gene. Germline V gene lookup returns CDR1 MDHEN and CDR2 SYDVKM. The V and J ends lost 2 bases and 2 bases respectively, with 6 bases between them. The CDR3 consists of 14 residues. CDR3 bases: TGTGCCAGCAGTTTAGTTAGCACTAATGAAAAACTGTTTTTT. Translation gives CASSLVSTNEKLFF.

The chain employs TRBV9 and TRBJ1-6; D might be TRBD1 (6 bases). With 4 bases removed from V and 7 bases from J, the gap between germline ends came to 12 bases. CDR1 and CDR2 from the germline V gene are SGDLS and YYNGEE. This CDR3 comprises 14 residues. This CDR3 reads CASSLQGVNSPLHF. The CDR3, as DNA: TGTGCCAGCAGCTTACAGGGAGTGAATTCACCCCTCCACTTT.

The chain uses TRBV20-1 and TRBJ2-1; unclear D gene. Trimming took 6 bases from V and 5 from J, leaving 8 bases between them. The CDR3 is 11 residues long. Per germline, CDR1 DFQATT and CDR2 SNEGSKA (reference sequence). The CDR3 DNA follows: TGCAGTGCCCCGGAGCACAATGAGCAGTTCTTC. Translated: CSAPEHNEQFF.

The chain combines TRBV4-1 with TRBJ1-1; D unresolved. Deletions cut 3 bases from V and 6 bases from J, with 14 bases between. CDR3 length: 14 residues. CDR1 is MGHRA and CDR2 is YSYEKL in the germline V gene. The DNA of the CDR3 is TGCGCCAGCAGCCAGGAATTAGACTTACCTGAAGCTTTCTTT. The encoded protein is CASSQELDLPEAFF.

The rearrangement links TRBV11-2 to TRBJ2-4, with 10 bases matching TRBD2. The CDR3 length is 14 residues. V dropped 5 bases and J dropped 11; count of bases not matched to a gene: 9. Per the germline V gene, CDR1 is SGHAT and CDR2 is FQNNGV. CDR3 coding DNA: TGTGCCAGCAGCATTGGAGCGGGGGGGCAAGTTCAGTACTTC. Its translation: CASSIGAGGQVQYF.

The V call is TRBV5-1, the J call TRBJ2-7; 7 nucleotides align to TRBD1. CDR3 length: 14 amino acids. Germline assignment: CDR1 SGHRS and CDR2 YFSETQ. V trimming: 7 bases; J trimming: 4 bases; junction bases outside the gene matches: 11. CDR3 sequence: CASGLRDSNYEQYF. CDR3 bases: TGCGCCAGCGGTCTCCGGGACAGCAATTACGAGCAGTACTTC. Filled out from reference TRBV5-1 and TRBJ2-7, the complete variable domain reads KAGVTQTPRYLIKTRGQQVTLSCSPISGHRSVSWYQQTPGQGLQFLFEYFSETQRNKGNFPGRFSGRQFSNSRSEMNVSTLELGDSALYLCASGLRDSNYEQYFGPGTRLTVT.

The chain combines TRBV19 with TRBJ2-3; possibly TRBD2 for D (6 bases). V was trimmed by 1 base and J by 7 bases, leaving 15 bases between them. Germline CDR1 is LNHDA and CDR2 is SQIVND (reference sequence). CDR3 size: 15 residues. The CDR3 sequence: CASSIGTGVLNTQYF. In DNA form, the CDR3 reads TGTGCCAGTAGTATAGGAACGGGGGTCCTGAATACGCAGTATTTT.

This chain connects TRBV12-3 or TRBV12-4 to TRBJ1-2; no firm D call. CDR3 length: 13 residues. V lost 1 base and J 7 bases, leaving 10 bases between the germline ends. CDR3: CASSLGPSVGYTF. The CDR3, as DNA: TGTGCCAGCAGTTTAGGTCCTTCCGTTGGCTACACCTTC.

The chain uses TRBV3-1 (or the pseudogene TRBV3-2) and TRBJ1-2; 10 positions agree with TRBD1. Germline lookup yields CDR1 LGHDT and CDR2 YNNKEL (reference sequence). This CDR3 comprises 12 residues. The junction had 3 bases not matched to a gene; V was cut back by 10 bases and J by 4 bases. The DNA of the CDR3 is TGTGCCACTTGGGACAGGGGCTATGGCTACACCTTC. As protein: CATWDRGYGYTF.

The rearrangement joins TRBV9 to TRBJ2-3; maybe TRBD2 (6 bases). This CDR3 spans 17 amino acids. Germline V lookup: CDR1 SGDLS, CDR2 YYNGEE. V lost 0 bases and J 3 bases, leaving 17 bases between the germline ends. The CDR3 is CASSVGWGTPGTDTQYF. Here the CDR3 DNA reads TGTGCCAGCAGCGTAGGTTGGGGGACTCCCGGGACAGATACGCAGTATTTT.

The genes are TRBV13 and TRBJ2-7, with D possibly matching TRBD1 (5 bases). V shed 5 bases and J shed 3 bases, with 11 bases lying between them. CDR3 length: 13 amino acids. In germline, CDR1 is PRHDT, CDR2 FYEKMQ (reference sequence). The CDR3 nucleotides read TGTGCCAGCAGCGTAAGGGGTGTCTACGAGCAGTACTTC. Protein: CASSVRGVYEQYF.

This chain connects TRBV2 to TRBJ2-4, with D possibly being TRBD2 (5 bases). Trimming left V 7 bases short and J 0 bases short, with 10 bases between. The CDR3 totals 14 residues. The germline gives CDR1 SNHLY, CDR2 FYNNEI. CDR3 amino acids: CASTPGLAKNIQYF. The CDR3 DNA reads as TGTGCCAGCACCCCAGGACTAGCCAAAAACATTCAGTACTTC.

This sequence joins TRBV3-1 (or the pseudogene TRBV3-2) and TRBJ2-7, with D possibly being TRBD1 (6 bases). The germline V gene encodes CDR1 LGHDT and CDR2 YNNKEL (reference sequence). The CDR3 covers 13 residues. The V end lost 5 bases, the J end lost 6 bases, and 14 bases lay between the germline ends. Here the CDR3 DNA reads TGTGCCAGCAGCTTACAGGGTGCAGCCGAGCAGTACTTC. This codes for CASSLQGAAEQYF.

CDR3 DNA sequence: TGTGCCAGCTCCCCCGGATCTTATCGGGGCACTGAAGCTTTCTTT. As protein: CASSPGSYRGTEAFF. The chain links TRBV18 to TRBJ1-1, with no clear D. V was trimmed by 6 bases and J by 4 bases, leaving 18 bases between them. Germline lookup yields CDR1 KGHSH and CDR2 LQKENI. There are 15 residues in the CDR3.

This chain joins TRBV18 and TRBJ2-5; D is possibly TRBD1 (5 bases). Germline CDR1 and CDR2: KGHSH and LQKENI. The CDR3 has 13 residues. V lost 4 bases to trimming and J lost 0 bases, with 6 bases between them. The CDR3 here is CASSRTNQETQYF. CDR3 nucleotide sequence: TGTGCCAGCTCACGGACAAACCAAGAGACCCAGTACTTC.

The genes are TRBV5-1 and TRBJ1-6; 11 bases map to TRBD1. CDR1 and CDR2 (germline): SGHRS, YFSETQ. V lost 2 bases, J lost 9 bases, and 7 bases stayed unmatched. The CDR3 is 16 residues long. The chain's CDR3 is CASSLSGTGGISPLHF. The CDR3 DNA is TGCGCCAGCAGCTTATCCGGGACAGGGGGAATTTCACCCCTCCACTTT.